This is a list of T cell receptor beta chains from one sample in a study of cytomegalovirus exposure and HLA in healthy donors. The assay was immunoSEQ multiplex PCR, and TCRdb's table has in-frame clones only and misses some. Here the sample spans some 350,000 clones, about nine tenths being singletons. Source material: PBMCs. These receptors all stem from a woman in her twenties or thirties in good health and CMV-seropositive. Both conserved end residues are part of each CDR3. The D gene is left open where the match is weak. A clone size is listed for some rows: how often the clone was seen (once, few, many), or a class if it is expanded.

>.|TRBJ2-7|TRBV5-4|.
CASSSPVTGRYEQYF
TGTGCCAGCAGCTCCCCCGTGACAGGGAGGTACGAGCAGTACTTC
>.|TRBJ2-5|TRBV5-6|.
CASSLRRSDGVEIQETQYF
TGTGCCAGCAGCTTGCGGCGGTCGGACGGCGTAGAAATCCAAGAGACCCAGTACTTC
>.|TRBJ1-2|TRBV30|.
CAWTVGGNYGYTF
TGTGCCTGGACGGTGGGGGGTAACTATGGCTACACCTTC
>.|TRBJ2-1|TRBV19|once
CASSINPGDEQFF
TGTGCCAGTAGTATTAACCCAGGGGATGAGCAGTTCTTC
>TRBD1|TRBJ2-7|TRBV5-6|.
CASSFGQGWREQYF
TGTGCCAGCAGCTTCGGACAGGGATGGAGGGAGCAGTACTTC
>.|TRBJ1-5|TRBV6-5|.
CASSYAQGSNQPQHF
TGTGCCAGCAGTTACGCGCAGGGGAGCAATCAGCCCCAGCATTTT
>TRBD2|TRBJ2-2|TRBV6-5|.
CASGLAGSRGELFF
TGTGCCAGCGGACTAGCGGGGAGTCGGGGGGAGCTGTTTTTT
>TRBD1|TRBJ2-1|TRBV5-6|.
CASSLAGIGQGRKEQFF
TGTGCCAGCAGCTTGGCCGGAATAGGACAGGGTAGGAAGGAGCAGTTCTTC
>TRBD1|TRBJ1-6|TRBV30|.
CAWGQGDNSPLHF
TGTGCCTGGGGACAGGGAGATAATTCACCCCTCCACTTT
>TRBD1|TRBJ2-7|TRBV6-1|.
CASSSGTGDEQYF
TGTGCCAGCAGTTCCGGGACAGGGGACGAGCAGTACTTC
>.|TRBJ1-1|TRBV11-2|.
CASSSLGGVPIENTEAFF
TGTGCCAGCAGCTCGTTGGGGGGGGTTCCTATCGAGAACACTGAAGCTTTCTTT
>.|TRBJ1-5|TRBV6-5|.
CASSYLDSNQPQHF
TGTGCCAGCAGTTACCTGGACAGCAATCAGCCCCAGCATTTT
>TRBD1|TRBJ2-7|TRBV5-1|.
CASSLAGQGLSRQYF
TGCGCCAGCAGCTTGGCCGGACAGGGGTTAAGTAGGCAGTACTTC
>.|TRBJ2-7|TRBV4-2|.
CASSQELLSYEQYF
TGTGCCAGCAGCCAAGAATTGCTCTCCTACGAGCAGTACTTC
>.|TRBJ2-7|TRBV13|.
CASSLGLAPYEQYF
TGTGCCAGCAGCTTAGGACTAGCCCCCTACGAGCAGTACTTC
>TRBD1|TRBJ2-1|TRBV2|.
CASSPTGVGNEQFF
TGTGCCAGCAGTCCGACAGGGGTTGGCAATGAGCAGTTCTTC
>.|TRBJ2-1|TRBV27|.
CASSNSANEQFF
TGTGCCAGCAGTAATAGCGCGAATGAGCAGTTCTTC
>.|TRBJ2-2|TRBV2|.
CASSDSSSGELFF
TGTGCCAGCAGTGACAGTAGTTCCGGGGAGCTGTTTTTT
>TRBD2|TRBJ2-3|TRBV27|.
CASRPLAGVSDTQYF
TGTGCCAGCAGGCCTTTAGCGGGAGTGTCAGATACGCAGTATTTT
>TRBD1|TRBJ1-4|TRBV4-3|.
CASSQLTGGIPTNEKLFF
TGCGCCAGCAGCCAGCTCACAGGGGGCATACCAACTAATGAAAAACTGTTTTTT
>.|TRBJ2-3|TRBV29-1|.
CSVDFRRRRDTQYF
TGCAGCGTTGATTTTAGGCGGCGGCGTGATACGCAGTATTTT
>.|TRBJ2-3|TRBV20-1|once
CSAPLDTQYF
TGCAGTGCGCCCCTGGATACGCAGTATTTT
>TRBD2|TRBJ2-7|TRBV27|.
CASSLRGLAGGGTYEQYF
TGTGCCAGCAGTTTGAGGGGACTAGCGGGGGGAGGGACCTACGAGCAGTACTTC
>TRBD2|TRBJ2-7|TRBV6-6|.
CASKYSGSSDEQYF
TGTGCCAGCAAATATAGCGGGAGTAGCGACGAGCAGTACTTC
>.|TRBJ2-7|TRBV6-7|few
CATGQTYEQYF
TGTGCCACCGGACAAACCTACGAGCAGTACTTC
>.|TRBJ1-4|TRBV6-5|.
CASSYSTTAPNEKLFF
TGTGCCAGCAGTTACTCCACGACAGCTCCTAATGAAAAACTGTTTTTT
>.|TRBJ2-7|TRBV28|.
CASTSSYEQYF
TGTGCCAGCACCAGCTCCTACGAGCAGTACTTC
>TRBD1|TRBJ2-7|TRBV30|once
CAWTPGQGAYEQYF
TGTGCCTGGACCCCGGGACAGGGGGCCTACGAGCAGTACTTC
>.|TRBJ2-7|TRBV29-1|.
CSVGLQGTYEQYF
TGCAGCGTTGGTCTGCAGGGTACCTACGAGCAGTACTTC
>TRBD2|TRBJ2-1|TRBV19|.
CASSIGTSSGDNEQFF
TGTGCCAGTAGTATAGGGACCTCAAGCGGGGACAATGAGCAGTTCTTC
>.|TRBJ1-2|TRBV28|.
CASSFIEFRTYGYTF
TGTGCCAGCAGTTTTATAGAATTTAGGACCTATGGCTACACCTTC
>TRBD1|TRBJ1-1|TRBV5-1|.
CASSLGDRGEAFF
TGCGCCAGCAGCTTAGGGGACAGGGGTGAAGCTTTCTTT
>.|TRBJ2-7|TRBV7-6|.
CASSFVRGEQYF
TGTGCCAGCAGCTTTGTCAGGGGAGAGCAGTACTTC
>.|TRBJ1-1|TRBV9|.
CASSSRAANTEAFF
TGTGCCAGCAGCTCCAGGGCCGCGAACACTGAAGCTTTCTTT
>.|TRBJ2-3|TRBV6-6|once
CASSRGGYGTDTQYF
TGTGCCAGCAGTAGAGGGGGTTACGGCACAGATACGCAGTATTTT
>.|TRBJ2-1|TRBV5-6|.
CASSLAIPNEQFF
TGTGCCAGCAGCTTGGCTATTCCCAATGAGCAGTTCTTC
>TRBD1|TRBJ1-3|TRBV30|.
CAWSVATGGAGNTIYF
TGTGCCTGGAGTGTAGCCACAGGGGGAGCGGGAAACACCATATATTTT
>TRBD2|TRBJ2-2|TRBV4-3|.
CASSQVVAGGANTGELFF
TGCGCCAGCAGCCAAGTCGTGGCGGGGGGCGCGAACACCGGGGAGCTGTTTTTT
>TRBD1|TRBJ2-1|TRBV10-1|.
CASSGQGSGSYNEQFF
TGCGCCAGCAGTGGACAGGGGTCTGGCTCGTACAATGAGCAGTTCTTC
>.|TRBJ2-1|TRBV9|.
CASSVDSLNNEQFF
TGTGCCAGCAGCGTAGACTCACTAAACAATGAGCAGTTCTTC
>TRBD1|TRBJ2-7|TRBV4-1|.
CASSQVPGTAYEQYF
TGCGCCAGCAGCCAAGTCCCCGGGACAGCCTACGAGCAGTACTTC
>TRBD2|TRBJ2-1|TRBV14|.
CASSHLSGRSNNEQFF
TGTGCCAGCAGCCACCTAAGCGGGAGGTCAAACAATGAGCAGTTCTTC
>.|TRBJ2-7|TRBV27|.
CASARPGRRSSYEQYF
TGTGCCAGCGCCCGCCCAGGGAGACGCAGCTCCTACGAGCAGTACTTC
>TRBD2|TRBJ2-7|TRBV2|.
CASSEGLAGGYEQYF
TGTGCCAGCAGTGAGGGACTAGCGGGGGGCTACGAGCAGTACTTC
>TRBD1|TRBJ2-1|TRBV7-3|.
CASSLGQGENEQFF
TGTGCCAGCAGCTTGGGACAGGGTGAGAATGAGCAGTTCTTC